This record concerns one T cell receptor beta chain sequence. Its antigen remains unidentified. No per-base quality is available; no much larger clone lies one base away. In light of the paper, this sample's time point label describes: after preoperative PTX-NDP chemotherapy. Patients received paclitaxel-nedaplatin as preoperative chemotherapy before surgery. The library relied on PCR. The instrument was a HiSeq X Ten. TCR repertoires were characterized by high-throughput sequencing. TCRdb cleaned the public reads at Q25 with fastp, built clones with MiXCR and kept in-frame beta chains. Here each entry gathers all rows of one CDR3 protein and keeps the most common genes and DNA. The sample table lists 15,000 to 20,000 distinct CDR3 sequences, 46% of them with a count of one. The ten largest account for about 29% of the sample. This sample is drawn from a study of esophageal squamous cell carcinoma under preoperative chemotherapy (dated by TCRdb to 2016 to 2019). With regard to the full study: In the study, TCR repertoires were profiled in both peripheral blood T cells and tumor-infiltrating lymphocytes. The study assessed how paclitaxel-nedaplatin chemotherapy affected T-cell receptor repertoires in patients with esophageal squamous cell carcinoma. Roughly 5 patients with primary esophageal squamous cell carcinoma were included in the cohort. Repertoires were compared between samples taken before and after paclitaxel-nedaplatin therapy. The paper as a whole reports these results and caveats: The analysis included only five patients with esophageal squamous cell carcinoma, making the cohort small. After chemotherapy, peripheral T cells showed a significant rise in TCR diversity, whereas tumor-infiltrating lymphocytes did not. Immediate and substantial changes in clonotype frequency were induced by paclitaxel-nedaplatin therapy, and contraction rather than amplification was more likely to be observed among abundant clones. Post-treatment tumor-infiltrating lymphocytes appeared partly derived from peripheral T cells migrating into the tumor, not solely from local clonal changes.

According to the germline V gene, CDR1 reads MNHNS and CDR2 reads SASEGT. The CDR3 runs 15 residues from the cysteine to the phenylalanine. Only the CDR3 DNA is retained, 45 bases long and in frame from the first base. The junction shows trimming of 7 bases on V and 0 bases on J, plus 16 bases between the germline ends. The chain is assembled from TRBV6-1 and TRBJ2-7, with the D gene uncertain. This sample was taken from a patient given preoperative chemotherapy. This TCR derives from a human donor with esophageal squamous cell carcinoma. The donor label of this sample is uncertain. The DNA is TGTGCCAGCAACAAGGAGTTAAGACTCTCCTACGAGCAGTACTTC. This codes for CASNKELRLSYEQYF.